The 20 T cell receptor beta chains below come from one sample, sequenced in a study of blood T cell repertoires in COVID-19. TCRdb's copy holds only in-frame clones and misses some; the assay was immunoSEQ multiplex PCR. The sample has about 130,000 clones, roughly 80% seen once. Sequencing input: peripheral blood. The receptor source for this set is a man aged 55 to 70 who had recovered from COVID-19.

The rearrangement uses TRBV28 and TRBJ2-7; D might be TRBD2 (5 bases). CDR1 and CDR2 (germline): MDHEN, SYDVKM. The V end lost 10 bases, the J end lost 6 bases, and 16 bases lay between the germline ends. There are 12 residues in the CDR3. The DNA for the CDR3 is TGTGCCATCGCTAGCCCAGGCGGCGAGCAGTACTTC. It specifies CAIASPGGEQYF.

This clone was recorded only once. This chain links TRBV30 with TRBJ2-3; 8 bases agree with TRBD2. CDR3 size: 13 residues. The V gene's germline CDR1 is GTSNPN and CDR2 SVGIG (reference sequence). V lost 4 bases to trimming and J lost 0 bases; unmatched junction nucleotides: 0. This chain's CDR3 is CAWIAGSTDTQYF. CDR3 nucleotide sequence: TGTGCCTGGATAGCGGGGAGCACAGATACGCAGTATTTT.

The V call is TRBV13, the J call TRBJ2-2; 8 bases fit TRBD2. Germline CDR1 reads PRHDT; CDR2 reads FYEKMQ (reference sequence). The CDR3 covers 15 residues. The V segment lost 5 bases and the J segment 1 base; nucleotides outside the gene matches: 3. CDR3 bases: TGTGCCAGCAGCACCGGGACTAGGAACACCGGGGAGCTGTTTTTT. Encoded protein: CASSTGTRNTGELFF.

The gene calls are TRBV5-1 and TRBJ2-1; D gene ambiguous. V was cut by 1 base and J by 5 bases, with 13 bases left in between. The CDR3 is 15 amino acids. CDR1 and CDR2 (germline): SGHRS, YFSETQ. Here the CDR3 DNA reads TGCGCCAGCAGCTTGAATGGCGGTTCCAACAATGAGCAGTTCTTC. Amino acid sequence: CASSLNGGSNNEQFF.

The chain links TRBV5-4 to TRBJ2-1; 10 bases are shared with TRBD2. Germline V gene lookup returns CDR1 SGHNT and CDR2 YYREEE (reference sequence). V lost 2 bases to trimming and J lost 6 bases; unmatched junction nucleotides: 5. The CDR3 has 15 residues. The CDR3, as DNA: TGTGCCAGCAGCTTAAGCGGGAGGGCCGGCAATGAGCAGTTCTTC. Protein: CASSLSGRAGNEQFF.

This clone was found a few times. This chain uses TRBV6-6 with TRBJ1-2; D remains unclear. The length of the CDR3 is 12 residues. V was pared by 10 bases and J by 2 bases, with 11 bases between. CDR1 is MNHNY, CDR2 SVGAGI, per germline (reference sequence). CDR3 sequence: CAIFDTNYGYTF. The CDR3 nucleotides read TGTGCCATCTTCGACACGAACTATGGCTACACCTTC.

The chain links TRBV6-5 to TRBJ1-5, with D possibly matching TRBD1 (5 bases). Trimming removed 5 bases at V and 4 bases at J, with 12 bases between. Germline V lookup: CDR1 MNHEY, CDR2 SVGAGI. The CDR3 is 14 amino acids. The CDR3 nucleotides are TGTGCCAGCAGTAACCGCGGGGGGAATCAGCCCCAGCATTTT. The encoded protein is CASSNRGGNQPQHF.

The V and J genes are TRBV9 and TRBJ2-5; 12 bases map to TRBD2. J was trimmed by 5 bases and V by 2 bases; bases with no gene match: 1. CDR3 size: 14 residues. The germline V gene has CDR1 SGDLS and CDR2 YYNGEE. In DNA form, the CDR3 reads TGTGCCAGCAGCGTGACTAGCGGGAGTGAGACCCAGTACTTC. Translation: CASSVTSGSETQYF. The full variable domain, rest sourced from reference TRBV9 and TRBJ2-5, is DSGVTQTPKHLITATGQRVTLRCSPRSGDLSVYWYQQSLDQGLQFLIQYYNGEERAKGNILERFSAQQFPDLHSELNLSSLELGDSALYFCASSVTSGSETQYFGPGTRLLVL.

This clone was seen only once. V and J are TRBV9 and TRBJ2-5; no definite D call. CDR1 and CDR2 from the germline V gene are SGDLS and YYNGEE. Trimming took off 3 bases at V and 2 bases at J, with 11 bases between the two ends. The CDR3 contains 14 residues. The DNA of the CDR3 is TGTGCCAGCAGCGCCGGAGTTATTCAAGAGACCCAGTACTTC. It codes for CASSAGVIQETQYF.

This sequence joins TRBV6-4 and TRBJ2-3, with 9 nucleotides matching TRBD2. CDR3 length: 16 residues. Germline V CDR1 and CDR2: MRHNA, SNTAGT. V lost 5 bases, J lost 0 bases, and 6 bases stayed unmatched. The DNA for the CDR3 is TGTGCCAGCAGTTCCCAAGCGGGGGGTAGCACAGATACGCAGTATTTT. It is translated as CASSSQAGGSTDTQYF.

This chain links TRBV30 with TRBJ1-2; TRBD1 might be the D (5 bases). This CDR3 has 13 residues. Trimming removed 2 bases at V and 6 bases at J, with 13 bases between. Germline lookup yields CDR1 GTSNPN and CDR2 SVGIG (reference sequence). This CDR3 reads CAWSPQGGNGYTF. In nucleotides, the CDR3 is TGTGCCTGGAGTCCCCAGGGTGGCAATGGCTACACCTTC.

The chain has TRBV5-4 and TRBJ2-6; TRBD2 matches 7 bases. V dropped 4 bases and J dropped 0; count of bases not matched to a gene: 7. Germline CDR1 is SGHNT and CDR2 is YYREEE (reference sequence). This CDR3 region has 17 residues. The CDR3 region is CASSVAPGGSGANVLTF. The CDR3 DNA follows: TGTGCCAGCAGCGTAGCCCCGGGGGGCTCTGGGGCCAACGTCCTGACTTTC.

The chain is built from TRBV19 and TRBJ1-3; no clear D gene. V shed 5 bases and J shed 0 bases, with 5 bases lying between them. Germline V gene lookup returns CDR1 LNHDA and CDR2 SQIVND (reference sequence). The CDR3 contains 13 residues. This chain's CDR3 is CASSRDSGNTIYF. DNA for the CDR3: TGTGCCAGTAGTCGGGACTCTGGAAACACCATATATTTT.

The chain joins TRBV30 to TRBJ1-2; D unresolved. CDR1 and CDR2 (germline): GTSNPN, SVGIG (reference sequence). The CDR3 has 8 residues. Here the CDR3 DNA reads TGTGCTGAGGGTGCCGGGACCTTC. This sequence encodes CAEGAGTF.

The chain links TRBV19 to TRBJ2-2, with 11 bases matching TRBD1. CDR1 is LNHDA, CDR2 SQIVND, per germline (reference sequence). V lost 5 bases to trimming and J lost 7 bases; unmatched junction nucleotides: 6. The CDR3 is 15 amino acids. The CDR3 DNA sequence: TGTGCCAGTAGTCCCGGGACAGGGGGTATCGGGGAGCTGTTTTTT. Its protein is CASSPGTGGIGELFF.

The rearrangement uses TRBV29-1 and TRBJ2-1; D is perhaps TRBD2 (6 bases). The CDR3 consists of 14 residues. Germline lookup yields CDR1 SQVTM and CDR2 ANQGSEA. The CDR3 DNA is TGCAGTTTCAATAGCGGAGAAGCCTACAATGAGCAGTTCTTC. Amino acids: CSFNSGEAYNEQFF.

V usage is TRBV19 and J usage is TRBJ2-2; no clear D. V dropped 6 bases and J dropped 0 bases, with 8 bases sitting between them. The CDR3 extends over 14 amino acids. Germline V gene lookup returns CDR1 LNHDA and CDR2 SQIVND (reference sequence). CDR3 sequence: CASRHRSNTGELFF. As DNA, the CDR3 is TGTGCCAGTAGGCACAGATCGAACACCGGGGAGCTGTTTTTT. Variable domain in full (rest from reference TRBV19 and TRBJ2-2): DGGITQSPKYLFRKEGQNVTLSCEQNLNHDAMYWYRQDPGQGLRLIYYSQIVNDFQKGDIAEGYSVSREKKESFPLTVTSAQKNPTAFYLCASRHRSNTGELFFGEGSRLTVL.

The chain has TRBV27 and TRBJ2-3; 13 nucleotides match TRBD2. V was pared by 0 bases and J by 2 bases, with 8 bases of the junction left unmatched. Germline CDR1 is MNHEY and CDR2 is SMNVEV (reference sequence). The CDR3 totals 19 residues. Written as DNA, the CDR3 is TGTGCCAGCAGTTTATCGGTCCCGGGACTAGCGGGGAACACAGATACGCAGTATTTT. Translated: CASSLSVPGLAGNTDTQYF.

V and J are TRBV11-2 and TRBJ1-5, with D hard to call. This CDR3 spans 13 amino acids. The V gene lost 3 bases and the J gene lost 7 bases, with 10 bases spanning the gap. Germline V CDR1 and CDR2: SGHAT, FQNNGV. This chain's CDR3 is CASSFNGQQPQHF. For the CDR3, the DNA is TGTGCCAGCAGCTTTAATGGGCAACAGCCCCAGCATTTT.

The rearrangement uses TRBV7-9 and TRBJ2-2, with TRBD2 matching over 10 bases. Germline CDR1 is SEHNR and CDR2 is FQNEAQ (reference sequence). This CDR3 is 17 amino acids long. Losses at the gene ends were 6 bases for V and 2 bases for J; bases not matched to a gene: 9. CDR3 in amino acids: CASRDSSGRTNTGELFF. In nucleotides, the CDR3 is TGTGCCAGCAGAGACAGTAGCGGGAGGACCAACACCGGGGAGCTGTTTTTT.